The 30 T cell receptor gamma chains below all came from one sample that was sequenced in a study of gamma-delta chains in newborns, infants, children. TCRdb fed the reads to CATT. The sample gives approximately 1,700 gamma-chain clones, more than 10% of which show up once; roughly 53% is in the top ten. Input material: blood. These receptors were taken from a child who was a newborn, infant or young child, either healthy, febrile or measles-vaccinated (not recorded which).

In the case of this clone: The sample holds other DNA sequences that translate to the same CDR3. This chain links TRGV9 with TRGJP. Germline CDR1 reads GITISATS; CDR2 reads ISYDGTV (reference sequence). The V segment lost 3 bases and the J segment 7 bases; nucleotides outside the gene matches: 3. This CDR3 is 15 amino acids long. The CDR3 protein is CALWENELGKKIKVF. CDR3 nucleotides: TGTGCCTTGTGGGAGAATGAGTTGGGCAAAAAAATCAAGGTATTT.

With regard to this clone: A single base separates this from a much larger clone, so it may be a read error. CDR3: CALWEVLGELGEKIKVF. CDR3 in DNA: TGTGCCTTGTGGGAGGTGCTGGGAGAGTTGGGCGAAAAAATCAAGGTATTT. The chain employs TRGV9 and TRGJP. The CDR3 is 17 residues long. CDR1 GITISATS and CDR2 ISYDGTV come from the germline V gene (reference sequence).

This clone is large in the sample. Additional DNA sequences in this sample encode the identical CDR3. The V gene is TRGV9, the J gene TRGJP. This CDR3 contains 16 residues. J gave up 5 bases and V 5 bases, and 6 bases lay outside the gene matches. The germline gives CDR1 GITISATS, CDR2 ISYDGTV (reference sequence). CDR3 in amino acids: CALWGLKELGKKIKVF. The CDR3 region has the DNA TGTGCCTTGTGGGGACTGAAAGAGTTGGGCAAAAAAATCAAGGTATTT.

This clone turned up a few times. CDR3 in DNA: TGTGCCTTGTGGGAGGTGGAGGATTATTATAAGAAACTCTTT. Amino acid sequence: CALWEVEDYYKKLF. This sequence joins TRGV9 and TRGJ1 or TRGJ2. The V and J ends lost 0 bases and 2 bases, in that order; junction bases with no gene match: 4. Germline CDR1 is GITISATS and CDR2 is ISYDGTV (reference sequence). The CDR3 has 14 residues.

This clone was picked up a small number of times. The rearrangement links TRGV9 to TRGJP. J lost 10 bases, V lost 0 bases, and 3 bases had no gene match. There are 15 residues in the CDR3. CDR1 is GITISATS, CDR2 ISYDGTV, per germline (reference sequence). DNA of the CDR3: TGTGCCTTGTGGGAGGTGTATTTGGGCAAAAAAATCAAGGTATTT. Encoded protein: CALWEVYLGKKIKVF.

In its sample, this clone was seen a few times. The junction shows a germline mismatch at one end, possibly a read error. The V call is TRGV9, the J call TRGJP. CDR3 length: 16 residues. Germline V gives CDR1 GITISATS, CDR2 ISYDGTV (reference sequence). The CDR3 DNA reads TGTGCCTCGTGGGAGATTAAAGAGTTGGGCAAAATAATCAAGGTATTT. Translating gives CASWEIKELGKIIKVF.

This clone has a handful of counts. This CDR3 is also generated by other DNA sequences in the sample. V is TRGV9 and J is TRGJP. The CDR3 runs to 16 residues. The J segment lost 3 bases and the V segment lost 6 bases, leaving 5 bases of the junction unmatched. Looked up from germline, CDR1 is GITISATS and CDR2 is ISYDGTV (reference sequence). The CDR3 bases are TGTGCCTTGTGGAAACTGCAAGAGTTGGGCAAAAAAATCAAGGTATTT. It is translated as CALWKLQELGKKIKVF.

This clone was seen a few times. Given a much more abundant clone one base away, this may be a read error. V and J are TRGV9 and TRGJP. V was clipped by 5 bases and J by 7 bases; unmatched bases: 11. The germline V gene has CDR1 GITISATS and CDR2 ISYDGTV (reference sequence). This CDR3 contains 17 residues. The CDR3 DNA is TGTGCCTTGTGGGGCGTCCTCCCCGAGTTGGGCAAAAAAATCAAGGTATTT. This codes for CALWGVLPELGKKIKVF.

In its sample, this clone was seen a few times. The protein given by TCRdb reflects a much larger clone and differs at residue 7 from this DNA's translation, likely from a read error; the protein shown is the DNA's translation. The chain couples TRGV9 to TRGJP. This CDR3 has 16 amino acids. V was pared by 2 bases and J by 7 bases, with 5 bases of the junction left unmatched. The germline V gene has CDR1 GITISATS and CDR2 ISYDGTV (reference sequence). CDR3 protein: CALWEDHELGKKIKVF. The CDR3 region has the DNA TGTGCCTTGTGGGAGGACCACGAGTTGGGCAAAAAAATCAAGGTATTT.

Judged by abundance, this clone is medium-sized. Other DNA sequences from this sample encode an identical CDR3 as well. J is TRGJP and V is TRGV9. The CDR3 spans 17 residues. Germline CDR1 is GITISATS and CDR2 is ISYDGTV (reference sequence). With V trimmed by 0 bases and J by 3 bases, 2 bases remained unmatched. CDR3 sequence: CALWEVQQELGKKIKVF. The CDR3 region has the DNA TGTGCCTTGTGGGAGGTGCAGCAAGAGTTGGGCAAAAAAATCAAGGTATTT.

A note on this clone: Mismatch with germline at one junction end may stem from a read error. The V and J genes are TRGV9 and TRGJP. The germline V gene encodes CDR1 GITISATS and CDR2 ISYDGTV (reference sequence). There are 15 residues in the CDR3. This chain's CDR3 is CALWEAKLGKKIKVF. In DNA, the CDR3 is TGTGCCTTGTGGGAGGCGAAGTTAGGCAAAAAAATCAAGGTATTT.

Within the sample, this clone is medium-sized. The sample carries other DNA sequences with the same CDR3. V usage is TRGV9 and J usage is TRGJP. Germline V gives CDR1 GITISATS, CDR2 ISYDGTV (reference sequence). V shed 0 bases, J shed 7 bases, and the junction held 6 bases outside the gene matches. The CDR3 runs 17 residues. CDR3 residues: CALWEVLEELGKKIKVF. DNA for the CDR3: TGTGCCTTGTGGGAGGTGCTCGAGGAGTTGGGCAAAAAAATCAAGGTATTT.

To note about this clone: Since a much larger clone is just one base distant, this may be a read error. V usage is TRGV2 and J usage is TRGJ1 or TRGJ2. Germline V lookup: CDR1 EGSNGY, CDR2 YDSYNSKV. The CDR3 has 11 amino acids. This chain's CDR3 is CAAWDGFKKLF. In nucleotides, the CDR3 is TGTGCCGCCTGGGACGGTTTTAAGAAACTCTTT.

Comment on this clone: Given a much more abundant clone one base away, this may be a read error. Other DNA sequences within the sample encode an identical CDR3. The V call is TRGV9, the J call TRGJP. This CDR3 comprises 17 residues. V trimming: 0 bases; J trimming: 4 bases; junction bases outside the gene matches: 3. Germline CDR1 is GITISATS and CDR2 is ISYDGTV (reference sequence). The chain's CDR3 is CALWEVRQELGKKIKVF. CDR3 in DNA: TGTGCCTTGTGGGAGGTGCGACAAGAGTTGGGCAAAAAAATCAAGGTATTT.

By sample fraction, this clone is medium-sized. The chain employs TRGV8 and TRGJ1 or TRGJ2. The junction had 8 bases not matched to a gene; V was cut back by 6 bases and J by 6 bases. This CDR3 region has 12 residues. Germline CDR1 VENAVY, CDR2 YDSYNSRV. The CDR3 region is CATWSSGYKKLF. CDR3 coding DNA: TGTGCCACCTGGTCATCTGGTTATAAGAAACTCTTT.

This clone was detected only a few times. This likely stems from a read error, as it lies one base from a far larger clone. The sample contains more than one DNA sequence encoding this CDR3. This chain uses TRGV9 with TRGJP. The germline V gene has CDR1 GITISATS and CDR2 ISYDGTV (reference sequence). The CDR3 runs 16 residues. This CDR3 is CALWEAQELGKKIKVF. The CDR3 DNA reads as TGTGCCCTGTGGGAGGCACAAGAGTTGGGCAAAAAAATCAAGGTATTT.

Remarks on this clone: A much larger clone differs from this one at a single base, so this may be a read error. The same CDR3 can be traced to other DNA sequences in this sample. This chain links TRGV9 with TRGJP. Germline CDR1 is GITISATS and CDR2 is ISYDGTV (reference sequence). CDR3 length: 17 amino acids. In nucleotides, the CDR3 is TGTGCCTTGTGGGAGGCCCCGCAAGAGTTGGGCAAAAAAATCAAGGTATTC. Amino acid sequence: CALWEAPQELGKKIKVF.

Concerning this clone itself: A read error may account for a junction end that differs from germline. This rearrangement joins TRGV9 to TRGJ1 or TRGJ2. CDR1 and CDR2 (germline): GITISATS, ISYDGTV (reference sequence). The CDR3 runs 16 residues. The CDR3 DNA is TGTGCCTTGTGGGAGGCTAAAGGGGTGGGCGAAAAAATAAAGGTCTTT. Protein: CALWEAKGVGEKIKVF.

This clone was seen a handful of times. The chain couples TRGV9 to TRGJP. The CDR3 length is 16 residues. Germline CDR1 is GITISATS and CDR2 is ISYDGTV (reference sequence). With V trimmed by 4 bases and J by 7 bases, 7 bases remained unmatched. In DNA, the CDR3 is TGTGCCTTGTGGGATCAACATGAGTTGGGCAAAAAAATCAAGGTATTT. Residues: CALWDQHELGKKIKVF.

This clone was observed a few times. One junction end does not reproduce the germline sequence, and a read error may be involved. Distinct nucleotide sequences in the sample also encode this CDR3. The CDR3 nucleotides are TGTGCCCTGTGGGAGCGAAGACAAGAGTTGGGCAAAAAAATCAAGGTATTT. Amino acids: CALWERRQELGKKIKVF. J is TRGJP and V is TRGV9. The CDR3 loop spans 17 amino acids. Germline assignment: CDR1 GITISATS and CDR2 ISYDGTV (reference sequence).

This clone was seen a handful of times. The V call is TRGV9, the J call TRGJP. The CDR3 runs to 15 residues. J was trimmed by 10 bases and V by 5 bases; bases with no gene match: 8. The V gene's germline CDR1 is GITISATS and CDR2 ISYDGTV (reference sequence). The CDR3 region has the DNA TGTGCCTTGTGGGGTGTGGATTTGGGCAAAAAAATCAAGGTATTT. Amino acid sequence: CALWGVDLGKKIKVF.

CDR3 loop: CALWEQEGLGKKIKVF. The CDR3 coding sequence is TGTGCCTTGTGGGAGCAGGAAGGGTTGGGCAAAAAAATCAAGGTATTT. The chain recombines TRGV9 with TRGJP. V shed 3 bases, J shed 9 bases, and the junction held 8 bases outside the gene matches. This CDR3 has 16 amino acids. CDR1 GITISATS and CDR2 ISYDGTV come from the germline V gene (reference sequence).

Worth noting for this clone: A much larger clone differs from this one at a single base, so this may be a read error. This chain connects TRGV9 to TRGJP. Looked up from germline, CDR1 is GITISATS and CDR2 is ISYDGTV (reference sequence). The CDR3 loop spans 16 amino acids. CDR3 region: CALWEIKELGKKIQVF. The CDR3 DNA follows: TGTGCCTTGTGGGAGATTAAAGAGTTGGGCAAAAAAATCCAGGTATTT.

A note on this clone: The sample carries other DNA sequences with the same CDR3. The V gene is TRGV9, the J gene TRGJP. The CDR3 has 17 residues. Trimming at V came to 0 bases and at J to 7 bases, leaving 6 bases not matched to a gene. Germline CDR1 GITISATS, CDR2 ISYDGTV (reference sequence). CDR3 DNA sequence: TGTGCCTTGTGGGAGGTGCAGGGTGAGTTGGGCAAAAAAATCAAGGTATTT. It is translated as CALWEVQGELGKKIKVF.

This clone qualifies as medium-sized. One base away lies a much larger clone, so this may be a sequencing read error. Other nucleotide sequences from this sample produce the same CDR3. The rearrangement joins TRGV9 to TRGJP. In germline, CDR1 is GITISATS, CDR2 ISYDGTV (reference sequence). This CDR3 comprises 16 residues. V was clipped by 0 bases and J by 7 bases; unmatched bases: 3. CDR3 loop: CALWEVWELGKKIKVF. Here the CDR3 DNA reads TGTGCCTTGTGGGAGGTGTGGGAGTTGGGCAAAAAAATCAAGGTATTT.

This clone is categorized as large. Other DNA sequences in the same sample also yield this CDR3. The chain has TRGV9 and TRGJP. Per germline, CDR1 GITISATS and CDR2 ISYDGTV (reference sequence). V lost 0 bases to trimming and J lost 7 bases; unmatched junction nucleotides: 3. CDR3 length: 16 residues. CDR3 nucleotides: TGTGCCTTGTGGGAGGTGCGTGAGTTGGGCAAAAAAATCAAGGTATTT. Encoded protein: CALWEVRELGKKIKVF.

This clone has more than one count but fewer than ten. This may come from a read error, since a much larger clone is one base off. Different DNA sequences within this sample yield the same CDR3. The chain has TRGV9 and TRGJP. Per germline, CDR1 GITISATS and CDR2 ISYDGTV (reference sequence). CDR3 length equals 17 residues. The CDR3 DNA reads as TGTGCCTTGTGGGAGCTGCCTGGGGAGTTAGGCAAAAAAATCAAGGTATTT. Translating gives CALWELPGELGKKIKVF.

Points on this clone: A read error may produce the germline difference seen at one junction end. This rearrangement joins TRGV9 to TRGJP. This CDR3 region has 16 residues. The V gene's germline CDR1 is GITISATS and CDR2 ISYDGTV (reference sequence). As DNA, the CDR3 is TGTGCCTTGTGGGGGAATCAAGAGTTGAGCAAAAAAATCAAGGTATTT. The encoded protein is CALWGNQELSKKIKVF.

In regard to this clone: This could be a read error, since a much larger clone is one nucleotide away. The identical CDR3 is also encoded by other nucleotide sequences in the sample. V gene TRGV9 combines with J gene TRGJP. The CDR3 loop spans 17 amino acids. The V and J ends lost 4 bases and 4 bases, in that order; junction bases with no gene match: 7. Germline V gene lookup returns CDR1 GITISATS and CDR2 ISYDGTV (reference sequence). The CDR3 reads CALWDHNQELGKKIKVF. CDR3 nucleotide sequence: TGTGCCTTGTGGGACCATAATCAAGAGTTGGGCAAAAAAATCAAGGTATTT.

This clone counts as medium-sized. Additional DNA sequences in this sample encode the identical CDR3. The chain has TRGV9 and TRGJP. V shed 0 bases, J shed 4 bases, and the junction held 6 bases outside the gene matches. The germline gives CDR1 GITISATS, CDR2 ISYDGTV (reference sequence). The CDR3 spans 18 residues. The CDR3 protein is CALWEVQAQELGKKIKVF. CDR3 coding DNA: TGTGCCTTGTGGGAGGTGCAAGCTCAAGAGTTGGGCAAAAAAATCAAGGTATTT.